One sample yielded the 17 T cell receptor beta chains listed below, sequenced in a study. TCRdb passed the RT-PCR reads through MiXCR, listing each CDR3 protein once. Seen here are about 680,000 distinct CDR3 sequences, over 12% observed once, and the top ten hold roughly 3.9%. The sample comprised memory CD4+ T cells from blood. These TCRs come from a female donor in good health, serving as a healthy control.

This clonotype was seen a few times. The genes are TRBV5-1 and TRBJ1-6; no clear D. V was clipped by 0 bases and J by 0 bases, with 7 bases between them. The germline CDR1 and CDR2 sequences are SGHRS and YFSETQ. The CDR3 is made up of 16 amino acids. The CDR3 region is CASSLDEVSYNSPLHF. Here the CDR3 DNA reads TGCGCCAGCAGCTTGGACGAGGTCTCCTATAATTCACCCCTCCACTTT.

The chain couples TRBV29-1 to TRBJ1-1, with D unclear. The CDR3 has 13 residues. V dropped 1 base and J dropped 0 bases, with 6 bases sitting between them. CDR1 is SQVTM, CDR2 ANQGSEA, per germline. The DNA of the CDR3 is TGCAGCGTTGAAGCGGCTATGAACACTGAAGCTTTCTTT. Its translation: CSVEAAMNTEAFF.

This clonotype was counted between two and nine times. V is TRBV7-3 and J is TRBJ2-3; maybe TRBD2 (7 bases). V lost 7 bases and J 0 bases, leaving 14 bases between the germline ends. Germline-derived CDR1 and CDR2 are SGHTA and FQGTGA. The CDR3 extends over 15 amino acids. The CDR3 loop reads CASTLGGASTDTQYF. DNA for the CDR3: TGTGCCAGCACCCTGGGGGGGGCGAGCACAGATACGCAGTATTTT.

This clonotype has only a few counts. The chain employs TRBV18 and TRBJ1-1; no definite D call. Trimming removed 2 bases from V and 4 bases from J, with 11 bases in between. Germline lookup yields CDR1 KGHSH and CDR2 LQKENI. The CDR3 is 14 residues long. The CDR3 reads CASSPEVGGTEAFF. CDR3 coding DNA: TGTGCCAGCTCACCAGAGGTGGGAGGCACTGAAGCTTTCTTT. The complete variable domain, with remaining parts taken from reference TRBV18 and TRBJ1-1, reads NAGVMQNPRHLVRRRGQEARLRCSPMKGHSHVYWYRQLPEEGLKFMVYLQKENIIDESGMPKERFSAEFPKEGPSILRIQQVVRGDSAAYFCASSPEVGGTEAFFGQGTRLTVV.

J is TRBJ2-3 and V is TRBV7-2; D uncertain. This CDR3 has 17 amino acids. Germline V gene sequence: CDR1 SGHTA, CDR2 FQGNSA. V dropped 5 bases and J dropped 2 bases, with 20 bases sitting between them. The CDR3 protein is CASSPQWIAVSTDTQYF. CDR3 bases: TGTGCCAGCAGCCCCCAGTGGATAGCAGTGTCCACAGATACGCAGTATTTT.

The gene calls are TRBV6-2 or TRBV6-3 and TRBJ2-7; 9 positions agree with TRBD1. Germline V gene data show CDR1 as MNHEY and CDR2 as SVGEGT. Trimming took 6 bases from V and 5 from J; bases not matched to a gene: 11. This CDR3 comprises 15 residues. In DNA, the CDR3 is TGTGCCAGCAGACCTTATCGGACAGGGGACAACGAGCAGTACTTC. Translation: CASRPYRTGDNEQYF.

The V gene is TRBV18, the J gene TRBJ2-3, with D possibly matching TRBD1 (5 bases). Germline V gene data show CDR1 as KGHSH and CDR2 as LQKENI. The V end lost 4 bases, the J end lost 2 bases, and 16 bases lay between the germline ends. This CDR3 has 16 amino acids. The chain's CDR3 is CASSLDGLGVTDTQYF. The CDR3 DNA is TGTGCCAGCTCACTCGACGGGCTAGGGGTCACAGATACGCAGTATTTT.

Only a few counts were recorded for this clonotype. CDR3 loop: CASSWDRKETQYF. The CDR3 DNA reads TGCGCCAGCAGCTGGGACAGAAAAGAGACCCAGTACTTC. V and J are TRBV5-1 and TRBJ2-5; 7 bases map to TRBD1. J gave up 3 bases and V 3 bases, and 2 bases lay outside the gene matches. This CDR3 comprises 13 residues. The germline CDR1 and CDR2 sequences are SGHRS and YFSETQ.

This chain uses TRBV20-1 with TRBJ1-2, with TRBD1 matching over 10 bases. The V segment lost 0 bases and the J segment 8 bases; nucleotides outside the gene matches: 6. This CDR3 comprises 14 residues. Germline-derived CDR1 and CDR2 are DFQATT and SNEGSKA (reference sequence). Here the CDR3 DNA reads TGCAGTGCTAGAGACCAGGACAGGGGGACCGGCTACACCTTC. Translation: CSARDQDRGTGYTF.

This clonotype has at least ten counts. The J gene is TRBJ1-1, the V gene TRBV7-3; TRBD1 is a possible D gene (5 bases). In germline, CDR1 is SGHTA, CDR2 FQGTGA. With 5 bases removed from V and 0 bases from J, the gap between germline ends came to 22 bases. The CDR3 contains 18 residues. Here the CDR3 reads CASSPAPRKAGLNTEAFF. The CDR3, as DNA: TGTGCCAGCAGCCCCGCACCCCGAAAGGCAGGGCTGAACACTGAAGCTTTCTTT.

The V gene is TRBV6-1, the J gene TRBJ1-5; D is uncertain. V dropped 6 bases and J dropped 0 bases, with 18 bases sitting between them. The CDR3 contains 17 residues. Germline CDR1 reads MNHNS; CDR2 reads SASEGT. The CDR3 is CASRRQEIQDSNQPQHF. As DNA, the CDR3 is TGTGCCAGCAGGAGGCAGGAGATACAAGATAGCAATCAGCCCCAGCATTTT.

The chain is built from TRBV12-3 or TRBV12-4 and TRBJ1-5, with D perhaps TRBD1 (5 bases). The CDR3 spans 17 residues. Trimming left V 6 bases short and J 0 bases short, with 18 bases between. The CDR3 nucleotides read TGTGCCAGCAGGGAAATGGGGGGGGGATATAGCAATCAGCCCCAGCATTTT. Its protein is CASREMGGGYSNQPQHF.

This clonotype was detected only once. The chain couples TRBV12-3 or TRBV12-4 to TRBJ2-2; a possible D gene is TRBD2 (6 bases). This CDR3 has 15 amino acids. V was shortened by 6 bases and J by 6 bases, with 17 bases between the two germline ends. The CDR3 spells CASSLDGGLSGELFF. The CDR3 DNA is TGTGCCAGCAGCCTCGACGGGGGTTTGTCCGGGGAGCTGTTTTTT.

The V and J genes are TRBV11-2 and TRBJ1-1; weak D call: TRBD1 (6 bases). Germline CDR1 is SGHAT and CDR2 is FQNNGV. V was pared by 4 bases and J by 4 bases, with 13 bases between. This CDR3 region has 14 residues. CDR3 protein: CASSSQGVGTEAFF. The CDR3 bases are TGTGCCAGCAGCTCACAGGGCGTAGGCACTGAAGCTTTCTTT.

This clonotype was detected only a few times. The V and J genes are TRBV27 and TRBJ2-7; D assignment may be TRBD1 or TRBD2 (5 bases each). Germline values: CDR1 MNHEY, CDR2 SMNVEV (reference sequence). CDR3 size: 15 residues. The V gene lost 0 bases and the J gene lost 0 bases, with 9 bases spanning the gap. DNA for the CDR3: TGTGCCAGCAGTTTATCGGTGGGGGACTCCTACGAGCAGTACTTC. Its translation is CASSLSVGDSYEQYF.

This clonotype was seen ten or more times. V is TRBV20-1 and J is TRBJ2-7; no reliable D call. CDR1 and CDR2 from the germline V gene are DFQATT and SNEGSKA (reference sequence). The CDR3 spans 12 residues. V was pared by 1 base and J by 4 bases, with 8 bases between. This CDR3 reads CSARAARYEQYF. DNA of the CDR3: TGCAGTGCTAGAGCCGCGAGGTACGAGCAGTACTTC.

This clonotype showed up many times. The chain links TRBV6-5 to TRBJ2-7; 15 bases agree with TRBD2. CDR1 and CDR2 from the germline V gene are MNHEY and SVGAGI. This CDR3 spans 16 amino acids. V lost 7 bases, J lost 4 bases, and 8 bases stayed unmatched. The CDR3 bases are TGTGCCAGCACCAAACCGGGACTAGCGGGAGGATACGAGCAGTACTTC. Protein product: CASTKPGLAGGYEQYF.